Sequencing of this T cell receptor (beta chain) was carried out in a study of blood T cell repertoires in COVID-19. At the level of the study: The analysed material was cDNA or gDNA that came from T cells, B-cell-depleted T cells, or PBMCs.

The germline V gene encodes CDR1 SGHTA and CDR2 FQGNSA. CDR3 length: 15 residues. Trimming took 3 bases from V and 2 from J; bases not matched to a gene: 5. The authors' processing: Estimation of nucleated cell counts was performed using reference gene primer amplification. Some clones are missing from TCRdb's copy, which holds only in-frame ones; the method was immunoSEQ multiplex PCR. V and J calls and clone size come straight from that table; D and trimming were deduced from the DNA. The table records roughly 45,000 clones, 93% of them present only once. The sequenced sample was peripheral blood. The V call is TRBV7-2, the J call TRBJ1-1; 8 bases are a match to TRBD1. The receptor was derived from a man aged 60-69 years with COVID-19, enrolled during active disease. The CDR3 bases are TGTGCCAGCAGCTTTAGCGGACAGGGAAACACTGAAGCTTTCTTT. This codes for CASSFSGQGNTEAFF. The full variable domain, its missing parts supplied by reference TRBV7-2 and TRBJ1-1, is GAGVSQSPSNKVTEKGKDVELRCDPISGHTALYWYRQSLGQGLEFLIYFQGNSAPDKSGLPSDRFSAERTGGSVSTLTIQRTQQEDSAVYLCASSFSGQGNTEAFFGQGTRLTVV.